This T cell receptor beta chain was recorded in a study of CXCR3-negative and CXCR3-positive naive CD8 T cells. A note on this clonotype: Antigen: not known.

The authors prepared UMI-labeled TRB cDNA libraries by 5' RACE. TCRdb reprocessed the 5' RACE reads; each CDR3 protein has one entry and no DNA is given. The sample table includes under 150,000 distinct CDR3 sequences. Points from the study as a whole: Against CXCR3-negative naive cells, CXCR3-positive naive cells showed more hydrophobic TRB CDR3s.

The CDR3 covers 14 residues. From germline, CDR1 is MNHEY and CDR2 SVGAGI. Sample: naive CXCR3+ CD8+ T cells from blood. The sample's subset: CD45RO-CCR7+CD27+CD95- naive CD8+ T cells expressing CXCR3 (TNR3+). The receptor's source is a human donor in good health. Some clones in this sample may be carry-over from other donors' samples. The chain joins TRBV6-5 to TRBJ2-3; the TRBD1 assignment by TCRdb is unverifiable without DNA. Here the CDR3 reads CAKKPAGGGDTQYF.